This record looks at one T cell receptor beta chain sequence and its context. What it binds is unknown. The germline gene is not matched at one end of the junction; a read error may be the cause. This CDR3 comprises 14 residues. CDR1 and CDR2 from the germline V gene are KGHSH and LQKENI. The record originates from a study of T cell repertoires in cytomegalovirus infection. Study results and limitations: The study identified carriers of CMV plus the relevant HLA from cumulative public TCR beta family frequency. In two of eight donors, the top clonotype was HLA-C-restricted CMV-specific.

Using its own MiXCR run on the reads, TCRdb lists one record per CDR3 protein. The data contain 200,000 to 300,000 distinct CDR3 sequences, roughly 10% of them singletons. This TCR was sampled from a human donor in good health (CMV status not recorded). Some clones in this sample may be carry-over from other donors' samples. This rearrangement joins TRBV18 to TRBJ1-6; 7 nucleotides agree with TRBD1. The specimen was PBMCs. Written as DNA, the CDR3 is TGTGCCAGCTCGCCGGGACAGTTTAATTCACCCCTCCGCTTT. Amino acid sequence: CASSPGQFNSPLRF.